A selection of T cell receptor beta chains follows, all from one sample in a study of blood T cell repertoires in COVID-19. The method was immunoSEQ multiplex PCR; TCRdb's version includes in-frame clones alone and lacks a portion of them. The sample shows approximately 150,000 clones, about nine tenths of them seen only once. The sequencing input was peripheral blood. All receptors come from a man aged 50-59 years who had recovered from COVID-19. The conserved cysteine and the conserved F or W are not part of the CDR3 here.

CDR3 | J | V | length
ASGTANTEAF | TRBJ1-1 | TRBV27 | 10
ASSHDRVSPLH | TRBJ1-6 | TRBV4-1 | 11
ASSHIAGGSYNEQF | TRBJ2-1 | TRBV5-6 | 14
AITGGTEAF | TRBJ1-1 | TRBV28 | 9
ASSPRTGGSYEQY | TRBJ2-7 | TRBV19 | 13
ASSQAGLTTGELF | TRBJ2-2 | TRBV4-3 | 13
ASSLGAGDEQY | TRBJ2-7 | TRBV11-3 | 11
SASRGYTEAF | TRBJ1-1 | TRBV20-1 | 10
ASSPQGEGSYNEQF | TRBJ2-1 | TRBV4-3 | 14
ASSTDRFSYEQY | TRBJ2-7 | TRBV27 | 12
ASSTLAGAYQETQY | TRBJ2-5 | TRBV18 | 14
ASSQDRWTGSSYEQY | TRBJ2-7 | TRBV4-3 | 15
ASSLFPQGTEAF | TRBJ1-1 | TRBV7-2 | 12